This TCR beta chain is drawn from a study of OX40 agonist ivuxolimab in advanced cancers. CDR1 LGHNA and CDR2 YSLEER come from the germline V gene. The CDR3 extends over 16 amino acids. Trimming pared 2 bases from V and 5 bases from J, leaving 18 bases between. Measured with immunoSEQ multiplex PCR; TCRdb has only the in-frame clones, and not every one. The sample holds about 65,000 clones, more than 80% seen once. The source is an adult with an advanced solid tumor such as melanoma, head and neck, liver or kidney cancer. The material was CD4+ or CD8+ T cells sorted from blood, obtained in a trial of the OX40 agonist ivuxolimab. V usage is TRBV4-3 and J usage is TRBJ1-2, with TRBD1 as a possible D gene (5 bases). The CDR3 loop reads CASSQISGYSPYGYTF. CDR3 bases: TGCGCCAGCAGCCAAATTTCAGGGTATTCCCCATATGGCTACACCTTC.